Shown below are 13 T cell receptor beta chains from a single sample sequenced in a study of Graves' ophthalmopathy and Graves' hyperthyroidism. Scientists amplified the TCR beta CDR3 regions from RNA transcripts. The first-round RT-PCR employed HTBI primers together with the Qiagen OneStep RT-PCR kit. A multiplex PCR was then performed as the second round. One entry per CDR3 protein results from TCRdb running MiXCR on the multiplex PCR reads. The profile covers around 520,000 distinct CDR3 sequences, with approximately 35% appearing a single time and roughly 4.5% taken by the ten largest. What was sequenced was peripheral blood or thyroid tissue (not recorded which). The receptors derive from an adult man with Graves' hyperthyroidism.

This clonotype was seen many times. CDR3 nucleotides: TGTGCCAGCAGCCAAGATTGGGGTCAGGGCTGGGCAGGCCCGAAAGAGACCCAGTACTTC. Protein sequence: CASSQDWGQGWAGPKETQYF. The chain combines TRBV14 with TRBJ2-5; D possibly corresponds to TRBD1 (5 bases). V lost 0 bases to trimming and J lost 3 bases, with 26 bases between them. Germline V gene lookup returns CDR1 SGHDN and CDR2 FVKESK. This CDR3 region has 20 residues.

J is TRBJ1-6 and V is TRBV20-1; 10 bases agree with TRBD1. CDR1 DFQATT and CDR2 SNEGSKA come from the germline V gene (reference sequence). V lost 5 bases and J lost 13; bases outside the gene matches: 11. This CDR3 contains 14 residues. CDR3 protein: CSAGDRGVNQPLHF. In DNA form, the CDR3 reads TGCAGTGCTGGGGACAGGGGAGTCAATCAGCCCCTCCACTTT.

There are many counts of this clonotype. The chain recombines TRBV5-8 with TRBJ2-5; D possibly uses TRBD1 or TRBD2 (6 bases each). The germline CDR1 and CDR2 sequences are SGHTS and YDEGEE. The CDR3 consists of 16 residues. V lost 1 base and J 3 bases, leaving 16 bases between the germline ends. The CDR3 nucleotides read TGTGCCAGCAGCTTGCGGGGGCTGAGAGGGAAAGAGACCCAGTACTTC. Translated, it gives CASSLRGLRGKETQYF.

This chain uses TRBV20-1 with TRBJ1-2, with D hard to call. The CDR3 consists of 12 residues. Germline CDR1 is DFQATT and CDR2 is SNEGSKA (reference sequence). V was clipped by 5 bases and J by 9 bases, with 16 bases between them. CDR3 nucleotides: TGCAGTGCTCCCAATCAGGACGGGAGCTACACCTTC. Residues: CSAPNQDGSYTF.

In its sample, this clonotype was seen many times. The chain recombines TRBV5-6 with TRBJ2-7; a possible D gene is TRBD1 (6 bases). The CDR3 extends over 14 amino acids. Trimming shortened V by 3 bases and J by 4 bases, and 14 bases separated the two germline ends. The V gene's germline CDR1 is SGHDT and CDR2 YYEEEE. The CDR3: CASSSTGTQYEQYF. CDR3 DNA: TGTGCCAGCAGCTCAACCGGGACACAATACGAGCAGTACTTC.

This clonotype has ten or more counts. J is TRBJ2-2 and V is TRBV25-1, with D possibly TRBD2 on 5 matching bases. Deletions cut 4 bases from V and 5 bases from J, with 8 bases between. CDR1 is MGHDK, CDR2 SYGVNS, per germline. The CDR3 covers 13 residues. In DNA, the CDR3 is TGTGCCAGCAGTGTGGGAGCTACCGGGGAGCTGTTTTTT. Translating it yields CASSVGATGELFF.

The sample holds many counts of this clonotype. The rearrangement uses TRBV3-1 and TRBJ1-2; tentative D call: TRBD1 (5 bases). This CDR3 has 13 residues. Trimming stripped 1 base from V and 6 bases from J, with 9 bases between. CDR1 and CDR2 from the germline V gene are LGHDT and YNNKEL (reference sequence). In DNA form, the CDR3 reads TGTGCCAGCAGCCAAGTAGAGGGACATGGCTACACCTTC. It is translated as CASSQVEGHGYTF. Based on the CDR3 plus reference TRBV3-1 and TRBJ1-2, the full variable domain is DTAVSQTPKYLVTQMGNDKSIKCEQNLGHDTMYWYKQDSKKFLKIMFSYNNKELIINETVPNRFSPKSPDKAHLNLHINSLELGDSAVYFCASSQVEGHGYTFGSGTRLTVV.

In this sample, this clonotype turned up a few times. V and J are TRBV4-2 and TRBJ1-6, with D uncertain. Per the germline V gene, CDR1 is LGHNA and CDR2 is YNFKEQ. CDR3 length: 15 amino acids. V dropped 0 bases and J dropped 7 bases, with 10 bases sitting between them. CDR3: CASSQEAGVNSPLHF. The CDR3 DNA reads as TGTGCCAGCAGCCAAGAGGCGGGAGTGAATTCACCCCTCCACTTT.

This clonotype was counted at least ten times. The chain combines TRBV10-3 with TRBJ2-5; 8 bases match TRBD2. Germline V gene sequence: CDR1 ENHRY, CDR2 SYGVKD. Trimming cost V 2 bases and J 4 bases; bases outside gene matches: 3. CDR3 length equals 14 residues. The CDR3 bases are TGTGCCATCAGTGAGGGGACTAGAGGAGAGACCCAGTACTTC. Residues: CAISEGTRGETQYF.

This clonotype showed up just a few times. V usage is TRBV2 and J usage is TRBJ2-7, with 9 bases identical to TRBD1. Germline-derived CDR1 and CDR2 are SNHLY and FYNNEI. Trimming removed 4 bases from V and 6 bases from J; junction bases left unmatched: 4. This CDR3 comprises 13 residues. CDR3 coding DNA: TGTGCCAGCAGTGGGGACAGGGAGAGCGAGCAGTACTTC. Amino acids: CASSGDRESEQYF.

This clonotype showed up many times. This chain links TRBV6-1 with TRBJ2-7, with TRBD1 matching 10 bases. After removal of 4 bases from V and 4 bases from J, the junction contained 4 bases not matched to a gene. Germline values: CDR1 MNHNS, CDR2 SASEGT. The CDR3 contains 14 residues. The chain's CDR3 is CASSGRQGAYEQYF. The DNA of the CDR3 is TGTGCCAGCAGTGGGAGACAGGGGGCATACGAGCAGTACTTC.

The chain is built from TRBV7-2 and TRBJ2-7; 8 bases are a match to TRBD2. The DNA end is more similar to TRBJ2-1, so the J call may be wrong. Germline lookup yields CDR1 SGHTA and CDR2 FQGNSA. CDR3 length equals 14 residues. In DNA, the CDR3 is TGTGCCAGCAGCTTAAACGGGGGGGCGAATGAGCAGTTCTTC. Amino acids: CASSLNGGANEQFF.

Concerning this clonotype itself: A much larger clonotype is one base distant, so this may be a read error. Because the CDR3 is missing its conserved closing phenylalanine or tryptophan, this is likely a read error. The chain recombines TRBV5-1 with TRBJ1-2, with TRBD1 matching over 8 bases. This CDR3 contains 15 residues. The ends lost 0 bases at V and 3 bases at J; junction bases unmatched: 4. Germline V gene sequence: CDR1 SGHRS, CDR2 YFSETQ. CDR3 protein: CASSLVQGVDYGYTL. Written as DNA, the CDR3 is TGCGCCAGCAGCTTGGTACAGGGGGTTGACTATGGCTACACCCTC.